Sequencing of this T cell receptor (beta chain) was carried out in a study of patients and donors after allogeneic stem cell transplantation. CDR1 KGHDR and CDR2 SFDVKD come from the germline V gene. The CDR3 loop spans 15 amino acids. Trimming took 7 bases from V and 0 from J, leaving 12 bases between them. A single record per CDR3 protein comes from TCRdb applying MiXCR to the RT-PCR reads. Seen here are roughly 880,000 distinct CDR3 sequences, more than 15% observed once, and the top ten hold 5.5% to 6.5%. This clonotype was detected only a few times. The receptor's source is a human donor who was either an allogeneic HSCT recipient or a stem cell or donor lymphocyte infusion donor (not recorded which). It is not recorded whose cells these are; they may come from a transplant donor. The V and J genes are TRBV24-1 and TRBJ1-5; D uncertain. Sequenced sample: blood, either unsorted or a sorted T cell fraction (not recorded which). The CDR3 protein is CATRAGLDSNQPQHF. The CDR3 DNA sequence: TGTGCCACCAGGGCCGGGCTGGATAGCAATCAGCCCCAGCATTTT.